This entry concerns a single TCR beta chain. Its target is unknown. After removal of 4 bases from V and 8 bases from J, the junction contained 8 bases not matched to a gene. CDR3 length: 15 amino acids. Germline V gene data show CDR1 as MDHEN and CDR2 as SYDVKM. The entry originates in a study of vaccination and CD4 T cells after COVID-19. Study in general: Nasal swab PCR had shown SARS-CoV-2 positivity in the convalescent patients (roughly nine mild cases, one severe case). Cells were stimulated with overlapping spike peptide pools from SARS-CoV-2, HCoV-NL63, HCoV-OC43 and HCoV-229E. Overall study results and limits: Median SARS-CoV-2-reactive clonotype numbers went up from approximately 21 to 40, but not significantly.

Cultured CD4+ T cell DNA was sequenced using the Oncomine TCR Beta short-read assay. TCRdb re-called the PCR reads with MiXCR, one entry per CDR3 protein. The sample holds just over 20,000 distinct CDR3 sequences, about 45% seen once. Treatment meaning: 10-day PBMC culture with coronavirus spike peptide pools or control peptides (ViraFEST assay). This clonotype was obtained from a human donor who had recovered from COVID-19. The specimen sequenced was CD4+ T cells from blood, cultured in vitro. V usage is TRBV28 and J usage is TRBJ1-6, with 7 bases that match TRBD1. The CDR3 bases are TGTGCCAGCAGTTGGACAGGCACGTTAGATTCACCCCTCCACTTT. The encoded protein is CASSWTGTLDSPLHF.